A single sample is the source of the 3 T cell receptor beta chains below, sequenced in a study of shared clonotypes between healthy human individuals. Repertoires were generated with immunoSEQ multiplex PCR, while TCRdb's copy carries only in-frame clones and drops some. This table has about 1 million clones, 65% to 80% appearing once. The sequencing input was memory CD4+ T cells sorted from blood. Subset meaning: CD45RA-negative fraction. The source is a man between 18 and 29 years old in good health.

The chain uses TRBV7-2 and TRBJ2-7; D possibly uses TRBD1 or TRBD2 (6 bases each). The CDR3 sequence is 14 residues long. V dropped 3 bases and J dropped 5 bases, with 14 bases sitting between them. Germline CDR1 and CDR2: SGHTA and FQGNSA. The CDR3 reads CASSFYRDSNEQYF. Written as DNA, the CDR3 is TGTGCCAGCAGCTTTTACAGGGACTCTAACGAGCAGTACTTC.

This clone was counted once. This CDR3 is CASMPTGTGKYNEQFF. The CDR3 DNA reads as TGCGCCAGCATGCCAACCGGGACAGGGAAATACAATGAGCAGTTCTTC. The chain employs TRBV10-2 and TRBJ2-1; 9 nucleotides align to TRBD1. From germline, CDR1 is WSHSY and CDR2 SAAADI. V shed 7 bases and J 4 bases; nucleotides not matched to a gene: 11. CDR3 length: 16 residues.

The V gene is TRBV10-3, the J gene TRBJ2-5; 12 nucleotides agree with TRBD1. Germline values: CDR1 ENHRY, CDR2 SYGVKD. This CDR3 is 14 amino acids long. The V segment lost 10 bases and the J segment 4 bases; nucleotides outside the gene matches: 7. This CDR3 reads CATSGTGGGETQYF. The DNA for the CDR3 is TGTGCCACCTCCGGGACAGGGGGCGGAGAGACCCAGTACTTC.